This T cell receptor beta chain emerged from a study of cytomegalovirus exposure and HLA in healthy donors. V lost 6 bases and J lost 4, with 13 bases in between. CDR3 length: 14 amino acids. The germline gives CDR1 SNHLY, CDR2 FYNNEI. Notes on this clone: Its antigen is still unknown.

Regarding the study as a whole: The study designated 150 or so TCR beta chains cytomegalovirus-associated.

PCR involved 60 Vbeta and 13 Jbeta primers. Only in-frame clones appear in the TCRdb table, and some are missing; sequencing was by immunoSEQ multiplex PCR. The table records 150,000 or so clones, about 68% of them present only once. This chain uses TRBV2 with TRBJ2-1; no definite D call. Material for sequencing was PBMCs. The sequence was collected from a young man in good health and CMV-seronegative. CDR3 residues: CASRPSVDYNEQFF. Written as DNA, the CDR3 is TGTGCCAGCAGACCCAGCGTTGATTACAATGAGCAGTTCTTC.